This T cell receptor beta chain was obtained from a study of tumor and adjacent non-tumor tissue in lung cancer. Study in general: The patients, 10 men and a handful of women, were roughly 30 to 85 with stage I to III disease. The study's findings and limits: Patients with more diverse tumor TCRs had worse survival.

Deletions cut 5 bases from V and 8 bases from J, with 13 bases between. The CDR3 runs 13 residues. Germline V gene data show CDR1 as SGHRS and CDR2 as YFSETQ. A modified ARM-PCR protocol with three rounds of nested PCR amplified TCRbeta. MiXCR, applied by TCRdb to the multiplex PCR reads, yields one record per CDR3 protein. The table includes nearly 50,000 distinct CDR3 sequences, 64% detected once. RNA was extracted from bulk tissue without any cell sorting. The normal lung tissue was taken more than 3 cm from the tumor edge. Newly diagnosed lung cancer patients had thoracic surgery in China, August–late 2014, without prior chemotherapy. At least ten counts were recorded for this clonotype. Antigen: not known.

The source of this sequence is a woman in her 70s with non-small cell lung cancer. This rearrangement joins TRBV5-1 to TRBJ1-4; maybe TRBD1 (6 bases). Source material: distant non-tumor lung tissue. CDR3 loop: CASSSRGREKLFF. CDR3 nucleotides: TGCGCCAGCAGTAGCCGGGGGCGGGAAAAACTGTTTTTT.